Following are 15 T cell receptor beta chains from one sample sequenced in a study of blood T cell repertoires in COVID-19 (TCRdb year 2020). The library relied on the immunoSEQ multiplex PCR assay. TCRdb's version of the immuneACCESS table is confined to in-frame rearrangements and falls short of the full clone set. An unresolved V gene accounts for under half of the shortfall where checked; the remainder is of unknown origin. This sample comprises approximately 280,000 clones, 87% of them detected only once. The top ten clonotypes cover around 5.8% of the sample. Sequencing was carried out using PBMCs or T cells enriched from blood (not recorded which). These receptors originate from a woman aged 40 to 50 who had recovered from COVID-19.

The CDR3 coding sequence is TGCGCCAGCAGCCAAGATTTACGGAGCTCCTACAATGAGCAGTTCTTC. Translating it yields CASSQDLRSSYNEQFF. This rearrangement joins TRBV4-3 to TRBJ2-1; D unresolved. This CDR3 has 16 residues. CDR1 is LGHNA and CDR2 is YSLEER in the germline V gene. Deletions cut 0 bases from V and 0 bases from J, with 9 bases between.

The CDR3: CASSLALTAIPPEQYF. The CDR3 region has the DNA TGCGCCAGCAGCTTGGCCTTGACAGCGATCCCCCCTGAGCAGTACTTC. This chain connects TRBV5-1 to TRBJ2-7; D possibly corresponds to TRBD1 (5 bases). The CDR3 runs to 16 residues. Germline loops: CDR1 SGHRS, CDR2 YFSETQ. V was clipped by 0 bases and J by 7 bases, with 20 bases between them.

The V gene is TRBV7-9, the J gene TRBJ2-1; D perhaps matches TRBD2 (6 bases). The CDR3 totals 15 residues. V was shortened by 0 bases and J by 9 bases, with 15 bases between the two germline ends. Looked up from germline, CDR1 is SEHNR and CDR2 is FQNEAQ (reference sequence). The CDR3 nucleotides read TGTGCCAGCAGCTTAGCGCCTACTAGCTATGGTGAGCAGTTCTTC. It specifies CASSLAPTSYGEQFF.

The rearrangement joins TRBV6-2 or TRBV6-3 to TRBJ1-2, with no clear D. From germline, CDR1 is MNHEY and CDR2 SVGEGT. V was shortened by 4 bases and J by 5 bases, with 5 bases between the two germline ends. The CDR3 length is 11 residues. The CDR3 region has the DNA TGTGCCAGCAGTTCGGAGTATGGCTACACCTTC. It is translated as CASSSEYGYTF.

This sequence joins TRBV30 and TRBJ2-1; weak D call: TRBD2 (5 bases). The CDR3 is 13 amino acids. Germline V gene sequence: CDR1 GTSNPN, CDR2 SVGIG (reference sequence). Trimming pared 3 bases from V and 2 bases from J, leaving 8 bases between. The CDR3 sequence is CAWRPGAYNEQFF. CDR3 coding DNA: TGTGCCTGGAGGCCCGGGGCCTACAATGAGCAGTTCTTC.

The rearrangement links TRBV10-3 to TRBJ2-7; 14 nucleotides match TRBD2. Germline lookup yields CDR1 ENHRY and CDR2 SYGVKD. The ends lost 6 bases at V and 6 bases at J; junction bases unmatched: 10. This CDR3 spans 16 amino acids. The CDR3 reads CAISHGTSGSYAEQYF. Written as DNA, the CDR3 is TGTGCCATCAGCCACGGGACTAGCGGGAGCTATGCCGAGCAGTACTTC.

This clone was detected only once. This chain uses TRBV13 with TRBJ1-1; D gene unclear. This CDR3 region has 15 residues. Germline CDR1 and CDR2: PRHDT and FYEKMQ (reference sequence). V was clipped by 5 bases and J by 2 bases, with 15 bases between them. CDR3 region: CASSRREAGNTEAFF. DNA of the CDR3: TGTGCCAGCAGCCGACGGGAGGCCGGAAACACTGAAGCTTTCTTT. Filled out from reference TRBV13 and TRBJ1-1, the complete variable domain reads AAGVIQSPRHLIKEKRETATLKCYPIPRHDTVYWYQQGPGQDPQFLISFYEKMQSDKGSIPDRFSAQQFSDYHSELNMSSLELGDSALYFCASSRREAGNTEAFFGQGTRLTVV.

The V and J genes are TRBV19 and TRBJ2-1; 11 bases line up with TRBD2. V trimming: 5 bases; J trimming: 3 bases; junction bases outside the gene matches: 3. Germline CDR1 is LNHDA and CDR2 is SQIVND (reference sequence). The CDR3 has 15 amino acids. The CDR3 region is CASSLAGGGYNEQFF. The CDR3 DNA follows: TGTGCCAGTAGTCTAGCGGGAGGCGGCTACAATGAGCAGTTCTTC.

J is TRBJ2-2 and V is TRBV18, with a possible D match to TRBD1 (6 bases). CDR3 size: 18 residues. V was cut by 0 bases and J by 2 bases, with 16 bases left in between. CDR1 KGHSH and CDR2 LQKENI come from the germline V gene. CDR3 amino acids: CASSPPNGQLRNTGELFF. The CDR3, as DNA: TGTGCCAGCTCACCACCTAATGGACAGCTTAGAAACACCGGGGAGCTGTTTTTT.

The chain joins TRBV30 to TRBJ1-4, with 11 bases lining up with TRBD1. Germline lookup yields CDR1 GTSNPN and CDR2 SVGIG (reference sequence). The CDR3 loop spans 18 amino acids. Trimming removed 3 bases from V and 0 bases from J; junction bases left unmatched: 9. CDR3 nucleotides: TGTGCCTGGAGCCAGGACAGGGGGCGCCGGGCAACTAATGAAAAACTGTTTTTT. Protein: CAWSQDRGRRATNEKLFF.

The chain is built from TRBV10-3 and TRBJ2-1; 7 nucleotides line up with TRBD2. The junction had 0 bases not matched to a gene; V was cut back by 1 base and J by 6 bases. The length of the CDR3 is 13 residues. CDR1 is ENHRY, CDR2 SYGVKD, per germline. Here the CDR3 reads CAISEWEGNEQFF. The CDR3 DNA follows: TGTGCCATCAGTGAGTGGGAGGGCAATGAGCAGTTCTTC.

The rearrangement uses TRBV7-2 and TRBJ2-3, with a possible D match to TRBD2 (6 bases). CDR3 length equals 16 residues. V shed 6 bases and J shed 6 bases, with 22 bases lying between them. Germline CDR1 is SGHTA and CDR2 is FQGNSA. CDR3 coding DNA: TGTGCCAGCAGTTCGAGCGGGTCCCCATTGGCGGATACGCAGTATTTT. Its protein is CASSSSGSPLADTQYF. The full variable domain, completed using reference TRBV7-2 and TRBJ2-3, is GAGVSQSPSNKVTEKGKDVELRCDPISGHTALYWYRQSLGQGLEFLIYFQGNSAPDKSGLPSDRFSAERTGGSVSTLTIQRTQQEDSAVYLCASSSSGSPLADTQYFGPGTRLTVL.

The rearrangement links TRBV30 to TRBJ1-1; tentative D call: TRBD1 (6 bases). V was clipped by 2 bases and J by 1 base, with 17 bases between them. CDR1 GTSNPN and CDR2 SVGIG come from the germline V gene (reference sequence). The CDR3 covers 16 residues. This CDR3 is CAWSPLVGAGNTEAFF. The CDR3 bases are TGTGCCTGGAGTCCCCTGGTGGGGGCGGGGAACACTGAAGCTTTCTTT.

The chain joins TRBV7-9 to TRBJ2-1, with 8 bases matching TRBD2. The length of the CDR3 is 16 residues. Trimming removed 5 bases from V and 5 bases from J; junction bases left unmatched: 11. Germline CDR1 and CDR2: SEHNR and FQNEAQ (reference sequence). The CDR3 is CASSPAGTRVNNEQFF. For the CDR3, the DNA is TGTGCCAGCAGCCCGGCCGGGACTAGGGTAAACAATGAGCAGTTCTTC.

The chain has TRBV7-6 and TRBJ1-5; D is undetermined. The CDR3 runs 12 residues. Germline V CDR1 and CDR2: SGHVS, FNYEAQ. Trimming removed 3 bases at V and 6 bases at J, with 6 bases between. CDR3 nucleotide sequence: TGTGCCAGCAGCTTCCCGGGTCAGCCCCAGCATTTT. It is translated as CASSFPGQPQHF.